This T cell receptor beta chain emerged from a study of identical twins. This clonotype showed up just a few times. TCRdb re-analysed the 5' RACE reads in MiXCR, keeping a single row per CDR3 protein. The data hold hundreds of thousands of distinct CDR3 sequences, with around a sixth observed a single time. CDR3 length: 15 residues. V lost 3 bases and J lost 6, with 14 bases in between. The V gene's germline CDR1 is KGHDR and CDR2 SFDVKD. The data were also submitted as part of a second study, on T cells expressing NK-cell markers. That paper adds: Sorted CD3+CD56-NKG2C+, CD3+CD56+NKG2C+ and CD3+CD56+NKG2C- T cells supplied the TCR beta repertoires.

The sample comprised PBMCs. This chain connects TRBV24-1 to TRBJ2-1, with D unclear. The clonotype comes from a woman aged 18-29 years in good health. This chain's CDR3 is CATSDPLTPGNEQFF. The CDR3, as DNA: TGTGCCACCAGTGATCCACTGACCCCCGGCAATGAGCAGTTCTTC.